One and the same sample provided the 31 T cell receptor beta chains below, sequenced in a study of T cell repertoires in cytomegalovirus infection. TCRdb redid the calling of the reads with MiXCR, one entry per CDR3 protein. The sample has 500,000 or so distinct CDR3 sequences; 16% are singletons. What was sequenced was CD8+ T cells from PBMCs. These TCRs come from a human donor in good health (CMV status not recorded). Some clones in this sample may be carry-over from other donors' samples.

This clonotype was picked up a small number of times. This sequence joins TRBV27 and TRBJ2-1; TRBD2 is a possible D gene (6 bases). Germline-derived CDR1 and CDR2 are MNHEY and SMNVEV (reference sequence). This CDR3 has 14 residues. V was pared by 3 bases and J by 7 bases, with 13 bases between. CDR3 sequence: CASSLASGLNEQFF. DNA of the CDR3: TGTGCCAGCAGTTTGGCCAGCGGGCTGAATGAGCAGTTCTTC.

This clonotype has ten or more counts. The chain uses TRBV28 and TRBJ2-2, with D unclear. Trimming left V 2 bases short and J 6 bases short, with 13 bases between. The CDR3 consists of 15 residues. The germline gives CDR1 MDHEN, CDR2 SYDVKM. The CDR3 loop reads CASSLPLQRSGELFF. CDR3 sequence (DNA): TGTGCCAGCAGTTTACCGCTACAGAGGTCCGGGGAGCTGTTTTTT.

The chain employs TRBV28 and TRBJ1-1, with a possible D match to TRBD1 (5 bases). With 2 bases removed from V and 5 bases from J, the gap between germline ends came to 9 bases. The CDR3 extends over 13 amino acids. The germline V gene encodes CDR1 MDHEN and CDR2 SYDVKM. This chain's CDR3 is CASSLLEGTEAFF. CDR3 sequence (DNA): TGTGCCAGCAGTTTACTCGAGGGGACTGAAGCTTTCTTT.

The rearrangement joins TRBV7-2 to TRBJ2-1; D may be TRBD2 (6 bases). Trimming left V 5 bases short and J 3 bases short, with 17 bases between. The CDR3 is 16 residues long. CDR1 and CDR2 from the germline V gene are SGHTA and FQGNSA. The CDR3 here is CASSQSSAEYYNEQFF. The CDR3 region has the DNA TGTGCCAGCAGCCAATCTAGCGCCGAGTACTACAATGAGCAGTTCTTC.

This clonotype was observed at least ten times. The chain uses TRBV10-3 and TRBJ1-1; D is perhaps TRBD1 (5 bases). Per the germline V gene, CDR1 is ENHRY and CDR2 is SYGVKD. Trimming removed 4 bases at V and 2 bases at J, with 20 bases between. The CDR3 is made up of 17 amino acids. CDR3 nucleotides: TGTGCCATCAGTGTTTCCGGGACGCCCGATCCTAACACTGAAGCTTTCTTT. It is translated as CAISVSGTPDPNTEAFF.

This clonotype was seen at least ten times. The chain employs TRBV11-2 and TRBJ1-1; a possible D gene is TRBD1 (5 bases). With 1 base removed from V and 3 bases from J, the gap between germline ends came to 9 bases. This CDR3 region has 14 residues. In germline, CDR1 is SGHAT, CDR2 FQNNGV. The chain's CDR3 is CASSLGQIDTEAFF. CDR3 in DNA: TGTGCCAGCAGCTTAGGACAGATAGACACTGAAGCTTTCTTT.

This clonotype was found a few times. The chain recombines TRBV5-1 with TRBJ2-1; 9 bases map to TRBD2. V dropped 2 bases and J dropped 8; count of bases not matched to a gene: 5. From germline, CDR1 is SGHRS and CDR2 YFSETQ. The CDR3 spans 14 residues. The CDR3 coding sequence is TGCGCCAGCAGCTTCCTGGTAGCGGGAGATGAGCAGTTCTTC. Its translation is CASSFLVAGDEQFF. The variable domain in full, with the rest retrieved from reference TRBV5-1 and TRBJ2-1, is KAGVTQTPRYLIKTRGQQVTLSCSPISGHRSVSWYQQTPGQGLQFLFEYFSETQRNKGNFPGRFSGRQFSNSRSEMNVSTLELGDSALYLCASSFLVAGDEQFFGPGTRLTVL.

The chain has TRBV5-1 and TRBJ2-7, with a tentative D call TRBD2 (6 bases). In germline, CDR1 is SGHRS, CDR2 YFSETQ. The V gene lost 4 bases and the J gene lost 1 base, with 15 bases spanning the gap. The CDR3 loop spans 15 amino acids. In DNA form, the CDR3 reads TGCGCCAGCAGCCCTATGGCGGGGCCGTCCTACGAGCAGTACTTC. Its translation: CASSPMAGPSYEQYF.

This clonotype was found a few times. The rearrangement links TRBV15 to TRBJ1-2; D gene unclear. This CDR3 comprises 17 residues. Trimming took off 1 base at V and 1 base at J, with 16 bases between the two ends. CDR1 is LNHNV and CDR2 is YYDKDF in the germline V gene (reference sequence). CDR3 nucleotides: TGTGCCACCAGCAGAGGGTTCGGTCCTCCCGATAACTATGGCTACACCTTC. Its translation: CATSRGFGPPDNYGYTF.

The rearrangement links TRBV12-5 to TRBJ1-1; D is uncertain. Germline V gives CDR1 LGHNT, CDR2 FRNRAP. Trimming shortened V by 6 bases and J by 8 bases, and 10 bases separated the two germline ends. This CDR3 spans 11 amino acids. CDR3 nucleotides: TGTGCTAGTGGACCCCTTAAGGAAGCTTTCTTT. Its protein product is CASGPLKEAFF.

The chain has TRBV10-2 and TRBJ2-7; D is uncertain. Looked up from germline, CDR1 is WSHSY and CDR2 is SAAADI. This CDR3 spans 13 amino acids. V dropped 2 bases and J dropped 6 bases, with 11 bases sitting between them. CDR3 nucleotides: TGCGCCAGCAGTGAGGTTCCGTCGGTCGAGCAGTACTTC. Amino acids: CASSEVPSVEQYF.

The sample holds a few counts of this clonotype. CDR3 residues: CASSLGGNPSNQPQHF. The CDR3 nucleotides read TGTGCCAGCAGTTTAGGGGGGAACCCCAGCAATCAGCCCCAGCATTTT. The chain carries TRBV27 and TRBJ1-5; D perhaps matches TRBD1 (5 bases). V was pared by 2 bases and J by 1 base, with 12 bases between. CDR3 length: 16 amino acids. Germline V CDR1 and CDR2: MNHEY, SMNVEV (reference sequence).

The V gene is TRBV24-1, the J gene TRBJ1-5, with D possibly matching TRBD1 (6 bases). Per the germline V gene, CDR1 is KGHDR and CDR2 is SFDVKD. The CDR3 consists of 13 residues. V lost 10 bases to trimming and J lost 10 bases, with 19 bases between them. CDR3 sequence: CATSNRVRGPQHF. The CDR3, as DNA: TGTGCCACAAGTAACAGGGTGCGAGGTCCCCAGCATTTT.

This clonotype was detected many times. The chain joins TRBV7-3 to TRBJ2-6, with a possible D match to TRBD2 (6 bases). Trimming left V 5 bases short and J 1 base short, with 12 bases between. This CDR3 contains 16 residues. Looked up from germline, CDR1 is SGHTA and CDR2 is FQGTGA. The CDR3 nucleotides are TGTGCCAGCAGCCGGAGGGAGGTTTCTGGGGCCAACGTCCTGACTTTC. This encodes CASSRREVSGANVLTF.

In its sample, this clonotype was seen many times. The chain carries TRBV19 and TRBJ2-3; no clear D gene. Germline V gives CDR1 LNHDA, CDR2 SQIVND (reference sequence). Trimming stripped 3 bases from V and 3 bases from J, with 7 bases between. The CDR3 spans 13 residues. In DNA form, the CDR3 reads TGTGCCAGTAGTATCATGGGGACAGATACGCAGTATTTT. It yields the protein CASSIMGTDTQYF. The entire variable domain, with the rest obtained from reference TRBV19 and TRBJ2-3, is as follows: DGGITQSPKYLFRKEGQNVTLSCEQNLNHDAMYWYRQDPGQGLRLIYYSQIVNDFQKGDIAEGYSVSREKKESFPLTVTSAQKNPTAFYLCASSIMGTDTQYFGPGTRLTVL.

This clonotype has a handful of counts. The gene calls are TRBV12-3 or TRBV12-4 and TRBJ1-1; possible D gene TRBD1, 5 bases. This CDR3 has 15 residues. Trimming pared 4 bases from V and 3 bases from J, leaving 15 bases between. CDR3: CASSSLGQGDTEAFF. The CDR3 DNA reads as TGTGCCAGCAGTTCCTTGGGGCAGGGAGACACTGAAGCTTTCTTT.

This clonotype was observed a few times. V usage is TRBV5-1 and J usage is TRBJ2-7, with 8 bases matching TRBD1. The germline V gene has CDR1 SGHRS and CDR2 YFSETQ. The ends lost 7 bases at V and 0 bases at J; junction bases unmatched: 15. The CDR3 totals 17 residues. Written as DNA, the CDR3 is TGCGCCAGCTCCCCCCCCTCGGACAGGGCGAGCTCCTACGAGCAGTACTTC. The encoded protein is CASSPPSDRASSYEQYF.

This clonotype was detected many times. The gene calls are TRBV7-8 and TRBJ1-3, with no clear D. Germline V gene sequence: CDR1 SGHVS, CDR2 FQNEAQ. V gave up 0 bases and J gave up 8 bases, with 8 bases separating them. The CDR3 loop spans 13 amino acids. This CDR3 reads CASSLALGDTIYF. CDR3 bases: TGTGCCAGCAGCTTAGCACTCGGAGACACCATATATTTT.

This clonotype was observed many times. The V gene is TRBV7-2, the J gene TRBJ2-3, with TRBD1 as a possible D gene (5 bases). The CDR3 covers 14 residues. V lost 4 bases and J lost 6, with 14 bases in between. Germline V gene sequence: CDR1 SGHTA, CDR2 FQGNSA. CDR3 bases: TGTGCCAGCAGCTCGTCTGGGGCGTCGGATACGCAGTATTTT. It specifies CASSSSGASDTQYF.

There are many counts of this clonotype. The chain links TRBV5-4 to TRBJ2-1, with TRBD1 matching 9 bases. The CDR3 is 13 residues long. Unmatched junction bases numbered 8, after V lost 4 bases and J lost 12 bases. CDR1 and CDR2 (germline): SGHNT, YYREEE (reference sequence). The CDR3: CASSRGQGVAQFF. The CDR3 DNA follows: TGTGCCAGCAGCCGGGGACAGGGCGTGGCGCAGTTCTTC.

The chain carries TRBV28 and TRBJ2-1, with 8 bases aligning to TRBD2. From germline, CDR1 is MDHEN and CDR2 SYDVKM. The length of the CDR3 is 15 residues. V dropped 4 bases and J dropped 7; count of bases not matched to a gene: 9. The CDR3 reads CASSSRGGGINEQFF. CDR3 in DNA: TGTGCCAGCAGTTCCCGGGGGGGGGGGATTAATGAGCAGTTCTTC.

This clonotype was seen more than once but under ten times. This sequence joins TRBV4-1 and TRBJ2-1, with D possibly matching TRBD1 (5 bases). CDR1 MGHRA and CDR2 YSYEKL come from the germline V gene. The CDR3 has 15 residues. With 1 base removed from V and 4 bases from J, the gap between germline ends came to 11 bases. This CDR3 reads CASSQGETAYNEQFF. Here the CDR3 DNA reads TGCGCCAGCAGCCAAGGAGAGACAGCTTACAATGAGCAGTTCTTC.

This clonotype was counted at least ten times. The rearrangement links TRBV4-2 to TRBJ2-3, with TRBD2 matching over 12 bases. V dropped 1 base and J dropped 0; count of bases not matched to a gene: 5. CDR3 size: 18 residues. Germline V gene sequence: CDR1 LGHNA, CDR2 YNFKEQ. DNA for the CDR3: TGTGCCAGCAGCCAAGGGACTAGCGGGGAGGCTAGCACAGATACGCAGTATTTT. Protein product: CASSQGTSGEASTDTQYF.

This clonotype was seen many times. The chain is built from TRBV7-9 and TRBJ2-7; TRBD2 aligns across 13 bases. Unmatched junction bases numbered 12, after V lost 5 bases and J lost 5 bases. The CDR3 spans 17 residues. CDR1 and CDR2 (germline): SEHNR, FQNEAQ (reference sequence). DNA of the CDR3: TGTGCCAGCAGCACACTAGCGGGAGGGCCACAGTTCAACGAGCAGTACTTC. Its translation: CASSTLAGGPQFNEQYF.

The V and J genes are TRBV4-1 and TRBJ1-1; D is uncertain. The CDR3 covers 11 residues. Germline V CDR1 and CDR2: MGHRA, YSYEKL. V was clipped by 3 bases and J by 4 bases, with 3 bases between them. CDR3 sequence: CASSHATEAFF. The CDR3 DNA follows: TGCGCCAGCAGCCACGCCACTGAAGCTTTCTTT.

This clonotype showed up just a few times. The gene calls are TRBV29-1 and TRBJ2-3; D is uncertain. The CDR3 loop spans 13 amino acids. Germline V gives CDR1 SQVTM, CDR2 ANQGSEA. V was pared by 5 bases and J by 1 base, with 10 bases between. CDR3 sequence (DNA): TGCAGCGTTACCCAGGTTGGCACAGATACGCAGTATTTT. Amino acid sequence: CSVTQVGTDTQYF.

As to this clonotype: One end of the junction does not line up with germline, which may come from a read error. V usage is TRBV19 and J usage is TRBJ1-1; 8 bases agree with TRBD1. The CDR3 spans 12 residues. The germline V gene has CDR1 LNHDA and CDR2 SQIVND (reference sequence). CDR3 protein: CASSAHDLTGGF. The DNA of the CDR3 is TGTGCCAGTAGTGCTCACGATCTTACAGGGGGATTT.

The chain is built from TRBV7-3 and TRBJ1-1, with 8 nucleotides matching TRBD1. Germline V lookup: CDR1 SGHTA, CDR2 FQGTGA. This CDR3 spans 14 amino acids. With V trimmed by 7 bases and J by 0 bases, 4 bases remained unmatched. The CDR3 DNA reads TGTGCCAGCAACCCGACAGGGGTGAACACTGAAGCTTTCTTT. It encodes CASNPTGVNTEAFF.

As regards this clonotype: A much larger clone sits a single nucleotide away, making a read error possible. V gene TRBV27 combines with J gene TRBJ2-1, with TRBD2 identical over 14 bases. CDR3 length: 20 amino acids. The J segment lost 0 bases and the V segment lost 0 bases, leaving 7 bases of the junction unmatched. Germline V gene sequence: CDR1 MNHEY, CDR2 SMNVEV (reference sequence). The CDR3 here is CASSLSGLAGGRSSYNEQFF. The CDR3 coding sequence is TGTGCCAGCAGTTTATCCGGACTAGCGGGGGGCAGGAGCTCCTACAATGAGCAGTTCTTC.

This clonotype was found many times. The chain has TRBV6-1 and TRBJ2-3; no firm D call. Germline V gene lookup returns CDR1 MNHNS and CDR2 SASEGT. The germline V and J ends were trimmed by 4 bases and 6 bases, with 8 bases remaining between them. The CDR3 totals 12 residues. CDR3 DNA sequence: TGTGCCAGCAGTGCCCCAGAGGATACGCAGTATTTT. This sequence encodes CASSAPEDTQYF.

This clonotype was picked up many times. The V gene is TRBV5-5, the J gene TRBJ2-7; perhaps TRBD1 as D (7 bases). Germline CDR1 and CDR2: SGHKS and YYEKEE (reference sequence). This CDR3 spans 14 amino acids. Deletions cut 1 base from V and 2 bases from J, with 10 bases between. DNA for the CDR3: TGTGCCAGCAGCTTGACCAGGGGGGCCTACGAGCAGTACTTC. This sequence encodes CASSLTRGAYEQYF.